These 5 T cell receptor beta chains share one sample of origin, sequenced in a study of control samples from healthy donors and cancer patients (dated by TCRdb to the early 2020s). Libraries were built with the immunoSEQ multiplex PCR assay. The source is immuneACCESS, and TCRdb retained only in-frame sequences with V and J called. Part of the clones is not carried over; for the studies checked, unresolved V genes explain less than half of this, and the remainder is unexplained. This sample is represented by 110,000 to 150,000 clones; about nine tenths of them were singletons. The ten largest clones take up 4% to 5.5% of the sample. Sample: blood. The receptors stem from a man aged 25-45 years in good health.

The chain carries TRBV4-1 and TRBJ2-7, with D possibly matching TRBD1 (5 bases). V gave up 0 bases and J gave up 2 bases, with 8 bases separating them. The CDR3 is 14 residues long. Germline V gene sequence: CDR1 MGHRA, CDR2 YSYEKL. In DNA form, the CDR3 reads TGCGCCAGCAGCCAAGATTTACAGGCCTACGAGCAGTACTTC. Protein sequence: CASSQDLQAYEQYF.

V is TRBV30 and J is TRBJ2-7; D unclear. The CDR3 sequence is 13 residues long. Trimming cost V 4 bases and J 5 bases, with 15 bases left between them. The germline V gene encodes CDR1 GTSNPN and CDR2 SVGIG (reference sequence). The chain's CDR3 is CAWNNAGPHEQYF. The CDR3 DNA follows: TGTGCCTGGAACAACGCCGGCCCCCACGAGCAGTACTTC.

The chain is built from TRBV9 and TRBJ2-7, with D perhaps TRBD2 (5 bases). V was cut by 0 bases and J by 6 bases, with 10 bases left in between. Germline loops: CDR1 SGDLS, CDR2 YYNGEE. The CDR3 is 13 residues long. CDR3 sequence reads: CASSVGLQGEQYF. DNA for the CDR3: TGTGCCAGCAGCGTAGGACTACAAGGCGAGCAGTACTTC.

This clone appeared a single time. This sequence joins TRBV4-2 and TRBJ1-1; D is unresolved. The ends were cut back, 1 base at V and 7 bases at J, with 7 bases in the middle. Per germline, CDR1 LGHNA and CDR2 YNFKEQ. CDR3 length equals 12 residues. The CDR3: CASSQVGNEAFF. CDR3 nucleotide sequence: TGTGCCAGCAGCCAAGTGGGTAATGAAGCTTTCTTT.

The chain recombines TRBV7-9 with TRBJ2-7, with TRBD2 identical over 8 bases. The germline V gene encodes CDR1 SEHNR and CDR2 FQNEAQ (reference sequence). Trimming at V came to 5 bases and at J to 0 bases, leaving 9 bases not matched to a gene. The CDR3 is made up of 16 amino acids. The CDR3 coding sequence is TGTGCCAGCAGCCAGACGGCTAGCGGGTCCTCCTACGAGCAGTACTTC. Translation: CASSQTASGSSYEQYF.